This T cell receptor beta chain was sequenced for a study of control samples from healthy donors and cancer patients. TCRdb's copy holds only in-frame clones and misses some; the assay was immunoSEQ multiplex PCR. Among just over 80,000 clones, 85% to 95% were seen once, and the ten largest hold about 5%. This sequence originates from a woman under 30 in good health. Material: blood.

The CDR3 here is CATSARDHTGELFF. The CDR3 DNA sequence: TGTGCCACCAGTGCTAGGGATCACACCGGGGAGCTGTTTTTT. This sequence joins TRBV24-1 and TRBJ2-2, with D unclear. The CDR3 runs 14 residues. Deletions cut 5 bases from V and 3 bases from J, with 9 bases between. Germline V gene lookup returns CDR1 KGHDR and CDR2 SFDVKD.